Shown below are 18 T cell receptor beta chains from a single sample sequenced in a study of blood T cell repertoires in COVID-19. Sequencing used immunoSEQ multiplex PCR; TCRdb keeps in-frame clones, though not all of them. Of roughly 73,000 clones listed, around four fifths are singletons. Material: peripheral blood. The receptors were gathered from a woman aged 60-70 years with acute or convalescent COVID-19.

This rearrangement joins TRBV27 to TRBJ2-2, with 9 nucleotides matching TRBD1. The CDR3 has 15 residues. The germline V gene has CDR1 MNHEY and CDR2 SMNVEV (reference sequence). Losses at the gene ends were 6 bases for V and 3 bases for J; bases not matched to a gene: 5. CDR3 nucleotides: TGTGCCAGCAGAAGGACAGGGGCCTACACCGGGGAGCTGTTTTTT. The encoded protein is CASRRTGAYTGELFF.

The chain joins TRBV7-8 to TRBJ1-6, with D uncertain. The CDR3 runs to 16 residues. The germline V gene encodes CDR1 SGHVS and CDR2 FQNEAQ. Trimming stripped 6 bases from V and 0 bases from J, with 12 bases between. In nucleotides, the CDR3 is TGTGCCAGCAGTCCGGGATCTAGCTCCTATAATTCACCCCTCCACTTT. It is translated as CASSPGSSSYNSPLHF.

The chain links TRBV6-6 to TRBJ2-7; 10 bases map to TRBD1. J was trimmed by 3 bases and V by 10 bases; bases with no gene match: 6. The CDR3 has 13 residues. Germline V CDR1 and CDR2: MNHNY, SVGAGI (reference sequence). The CDR3: CATGQGRNYEQYF. Written as DNA, the CDR3 is TGTGCCACGGGACAGGGGAGAAACTACGAGCAGTACTTC.

This chain joins TRBV28 and TRBJ1-2, with 9 bases fitting TRBD1. With V trimmed by 4 bases and J by 3 bases, 6 bases remained unmatched. This CDR3 is 15 amino acids long. Germline V gives CDR1 MDHEN, CDR2 SYDVKM. This CDR3 is CASSSPTGGDYGYTF. CDR3 nucleotide sequence: TGTGCCAGCAGTTCCCCGACAGGGGGAGACTATGGCTACACCTTC.

The rearrangement joins TRBV7-9 to TRBJ2-7, with 7 bases lining up with TRBD2. The J segment lost 3 bases and the V segment lost 1 base, leaving 3 bases of the junction unmatched. CDR1 is SEHNR, CDR2 FQNEAQ, per germline (reference sequence). This CDR3 spans 14 amino acids. As DNA, the CDR3 is TGTGCCAGCAGCTTAGGGGAGGGGTTCTACGAGCAGTACTTC. It encodes CASSLGEGFYEQYF.

The chain uses TRBV6-2 or TRBV6-3 and TRBJ1-3; a weak D match, TRBD1 (5 bases). V shed 0 bases and J shed 7 bases, with 16 bases lying between them. The CDR3 contains 16 residues. CDR1 is MNHEY, CDR2 SVGEGT, per germline. Written as DNA, the CDR3 is TGTGCCAGCAGTTACTCGCCGGGGGGACTTAGGAACACCATATATTTT. Residues: CASSYSPGGLRNTIYF.

The chain uses TRBV7-2 and TRBJ1-1; 8 bases fit TRBD1. This CDR3 spans 15 amino acids. From germline, CDR1 is SGHTA and CDR2 FQGNSA. Losses at the gene ends were 2 bases for V and 4 bases for J; bases not matched to a gene: 6. The CDR3 protein is CASSLLGQGSTEAFF. CDR3 sequence (DNA): TGTGCCAGCAGCTTACTTGGACAGGGTAGCACTGAAGCTTTCTTT.

This clone was seen only a few times. The CDR3 DNA follows: TGTGCCAGCAGCCAAGCCCAGTGGAACACTGAAGCTTTCTTT. It specifies CASSQAQWNTEAFF. The rearrangement joins TRBV3-1 (or the pseudogene TRBV3-2) to TRBJ1-1; D is unclear. The V end was cut by 1 base, the J end by 1 base, with 7 bases between. CDR3 length equals 14 residues. The germline V gene has CDR1 LGHDT and CDR2 YNNKEL (reference sequence).

This chain connects TRBV15 to TRBJ2-1; weak D call: TRBD1 (6 bases). Trimming shortened V by 6 bases and J by 3 bases, and 12 bases separated the two germline ends. Germline V gene data show CDR1 as LNHNV and CDR2 as YYDKDF (reference sequence). The CDR3 spans 14 residues. CDR3 protein: CATSNRVGYNEQFF. CDR3 DNA sequence: TGTGCCACCAGTAACAGGGTGGGCTACAATGAGCAGTTCTTC.

The chain has TRBV28 and TRBJ1-2; D is possibly TRBD1 (5 bases). Trimming left V 7 bases short and J 7 bases short, with 25 bases between. Per germline, CDR1 MDHEN and CDR2 SYDVKM. The CDR3 loop spans 16 amino acids. CDR3 DNA sequence: TGTGCCAGCACCCCGCCCCCAGATCAGGGCGGCGGTGGCTACACCTTC. Its protein is CASTPPPDQGGGGYTF.

This clone was observed a few times. This chain uses TRBV2 with TRBJ1-4; D gene uncertain. Germline V gives CDR1 SNHLY, CDR2 FYNNEI. V lost 3 bases to trimming and J lost 2 bases, with 7 bases between them. The length of the CDR3 is 14 residues. The CDR3 DNA sequence: TGTGCCAGCAGTGACCTACGGACTAATGAAAAACTGTTTTTT. This encodes CASSDLRTNEKLFF.

The chain couples TRBV5-1 to TRBJ2-7; 14 bases agree with TRBD2. With V trimmed by 7 bases and J by 3 bases, 6 bases remained unmatched. The germline gives CDR1 SGHRS, CDR2 YFSETQ. The CDR3 has 15 residues. The CDR3, as DNA: TGCGCCAGCGGTTCGGGACTAGCGGGAGACTACGAGCAGTACTTC. Encoded protein: CASGSGLAGDYEQYF.

The V gene is TRBV11-2, the J gene TRBJ1-2; weak D call: TRBD1 (5 bases). V lost 5 bases to trimming and J lost 4 bases, with 14 bases between them. Germline CDR1 SGHAT, CDR2 FQNNGV. The CDR3 is 14 residues long. The CDR3 loop reads CASSPTDNFYGYTF. The CDR3 DNA follows: TGTGCCAGCAGCCCGACAGATAACTTCTATGGCTACACCTTC.

The chain combines TRBV4-2 with TRBJ1-5, with 8 bases aligning to TRBD1. Germline values: CDR1 LGHNA, CDR2 YNFKEQ. J was trimmed by 2 bases and V by 3 bases; bases with no gene match: 0. This CDR3 contains 14 residues. The CDR3 DNA reads TGTGCCAGCAGCCAGGGACAGGGCAATCAGCCCCAGCATTTT. This gives the protein CASSQGQGNQPQHF.

The chain joins TRBV7-2 to TRBJ1-1; possibly TRBD1 for D (6 bases). This CDR3 spans 15 amino acids. V was clipped by 4 bases and J by 2 bases, with 14 bases between them. Germline assignment: CDR1 SGHTA and CDR2 FQGNSA. CDR3 nucleotide sequence: TGTGCCAGCAGCTCCCGACAGGCCATTAACACTGAAGCTTTCTTT. This encodes CASSSRQAINTEAFF.

The J gene is TRBJ2-1, the V gene TRBV7-9; the D is unclear. This CDR3 region has 14 residues. V dropped 2 bases and J dropped 5 bases, with 10 bases sitting between them. Per germline, CDR1 SEHNR and CDR2 FQNEAQ (reference sequence). The CDR3 DNA is TGTGCCAGCAGCTTATTTTCCGCGAACAATGAGCAGTTCTTC. Translation: CASSLFSANNEQFF.

This clone was observed once. The chain has TRBV5-6 and TRBJ2-7; D gene ambiguous. Trimming shortened V by 0 bases and J by 2 bases, and 12 bases separated the two germline ends. Germline lookup yields CDR1 SGHDT and CDR2 YYEEEE. The CDR3 loop spans 15 amino acids. The CDR3 is CASSLEVAPPYEQYF. For the CDR3, the DNA is TGTGCCAGCAGCTTGGAGGTAGCCCCACCCTACGAGCAGTACTTC.

The J gene is TRBJ2-7, the V gene TRBV6-6, with TRBD1 matching over 7 bases. V dropped 2 bases and J dropped 9; count of bases not matched to a gene: 7. This CDR3 has 13 amino acids. Germline V gene data show CDR1 as MNHNY and CDR2 as SVGAGI (reference sequence). CDR3 residues: CASSYETGSRQYF. CDR3 nucleotides: TGTGCCAGCAGTTACGAGACAGGGAGTAGGCAGTACTTC.